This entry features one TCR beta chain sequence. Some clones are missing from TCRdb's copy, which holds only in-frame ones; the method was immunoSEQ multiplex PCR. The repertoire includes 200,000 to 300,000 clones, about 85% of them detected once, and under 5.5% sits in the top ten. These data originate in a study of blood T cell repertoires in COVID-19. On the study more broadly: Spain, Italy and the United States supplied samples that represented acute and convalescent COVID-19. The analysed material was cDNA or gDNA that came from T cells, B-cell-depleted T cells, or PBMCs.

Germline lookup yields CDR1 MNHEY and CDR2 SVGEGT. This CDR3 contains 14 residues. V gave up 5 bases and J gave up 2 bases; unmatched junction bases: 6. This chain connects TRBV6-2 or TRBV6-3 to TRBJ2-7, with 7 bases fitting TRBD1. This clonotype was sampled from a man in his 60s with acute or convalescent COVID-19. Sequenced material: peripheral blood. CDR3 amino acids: CASSKGDRAYEQYF. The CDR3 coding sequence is TGTGCCAGCAGTAAGGGGGACAGAGCCTACGAGCAGTACTTC.